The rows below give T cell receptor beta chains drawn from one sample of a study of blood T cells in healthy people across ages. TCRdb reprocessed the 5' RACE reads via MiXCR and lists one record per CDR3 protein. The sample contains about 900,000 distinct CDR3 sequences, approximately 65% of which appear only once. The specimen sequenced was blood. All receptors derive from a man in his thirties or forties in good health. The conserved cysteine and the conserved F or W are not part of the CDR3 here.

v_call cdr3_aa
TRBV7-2 ASSLLLAGGNNEQF
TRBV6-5 ASSFHSSAFYEQY
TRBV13 ASSLGAGPPLDEQY
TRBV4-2 ASSQDGGPRNEKLF
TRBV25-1 ASSVLGEQY
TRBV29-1 SVEEGWHEQY
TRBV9 ASSPGTSVADTQY
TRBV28 ASLNPGRGRDEQY
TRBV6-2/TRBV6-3 ASKLEWITYQETQY
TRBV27 ASSLWADNEQY
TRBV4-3 ASSRRAGETQY
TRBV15 ATSSASGGRRETQY
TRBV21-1 ASSNGGGSTDTQY
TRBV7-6 ASSLSLESGEQY
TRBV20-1 SARGRERGVNEQF
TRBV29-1 SVEGGDGTDTQY
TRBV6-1 ASSVGQGAPEQY
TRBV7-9 ASSFSVGDTQY
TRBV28 ASSFGGPDYNEQF
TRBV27 ASSSPRAGSTEAF
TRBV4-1 ASSHPLGGLYTQY
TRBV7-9 ASSSGYSGANVLT
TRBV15 ATSGQTNTEAF
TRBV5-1 ASSLQGYREQY
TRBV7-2 ASSLGWVAADTQY
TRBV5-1 ASSKNPGTATNEKLF
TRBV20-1 SVPRGNTDTQY
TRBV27 ASSPLAGRGEKLF
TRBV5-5 ASSGDQGYEKLF
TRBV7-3 ASSTDRDSPLH
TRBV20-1 SARMEPYEQY
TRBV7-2 ASSSTGGPLNIQY
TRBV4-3 ASSQWDLVGANVLT
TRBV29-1 SVGLWHETQY
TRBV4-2 ASSQPGQGSYEQY
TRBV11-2 ASSLVLGGPYNEQF
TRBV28 ASTKRGGYSYEQY
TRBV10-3 AISIGLSQETQY
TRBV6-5 ASSYGSSSGANVLT
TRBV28 ASSLGPLGATAHEQY
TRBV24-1 ATSDSYSNEQY
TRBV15 ATSKDSYGYT
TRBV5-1 ASSLGGQTIQETQY
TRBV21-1 ASSKNLGREWTEAF
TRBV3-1 ASSRDRAKNIQY
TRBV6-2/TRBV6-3 ASSYTRTQY
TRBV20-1 SARDLYGATNEKLF
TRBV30 AWSVGGTGLYEQY
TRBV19 ASSTWLQGIRSYGYT
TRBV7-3 ASSSSPRTGDRDTEAF
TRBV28 ASGKGSPITVYEQY
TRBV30 AWRGDGNQPQH
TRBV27 ASSAGQGLGGANVLT
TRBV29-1 SVEGDTLYEQY